A single sample is the source of the 10 T cell receptor beta chains below, sequenced in a study of OX40 agonist ivuxolimab in advanced cancers. Clones were sequenced by immunoSEQ multiplex PCR, and TCRdb holds only the in-frame ones, with some missing. The sample records around 65,000 clones, nearly 90% being singletons. Material: CD4+ or CD8+ T cells sorted from blood, obtained in a trial of the OX40 agonist ivuxolimab. These TCRs come from an adult with an advanced solid tumor such as melanoma, head and neck, liver or kidney cancer.

V gene TRBV5-4 combines with J gene TRBJ1-2; no definite D call. CDR1 and CDR2 from the germline V gene are SGHNT and YYREEE (reference sequence). Trimming removed 4 bases at V and 3 bases at J, with 13 bases between. CDR3 length equals 14 residues. The CDR3 nucleotides read TGTGCCAGCAGCCGCCCCGACGTCGACTATGGCTACACCTTC. Translating it yields CASSRPDVDYGYTF.

This chain links TRBV5-4 with TRBJ2-7; a weak D match, TRBD1 (6 bases). The CDR3 runs to 14 residues. With 4 bases removed from V and 3 bases from J, the gap between germline ends came to 14 bases. The V gene's germline CDR1 is SGHNT and CDR2 YYREEE (reference sequence). The CDR3 reads CASSLGTRNYEQYF. For the CDR3, the DNA is TGTGCCAGCAGCCTAGGGACAAGAAACTACGAGCAGTACTTC.

This clone has just one count. The chain recombines TRBV7-2 with TRBJ1-5, with 8 nucleotides matching TRBD1. The CDR3 has 16 amino acids. V lost 4 bases to trimming and J lost 3 bases; unmatched junction nucleotides: 8. Germline V gives CDR1 SGHTA, CDR2 FQGNSA. The CDR3 coding sequence is TGTGCCAGCAGCTCCCAGGGGGCGCTCCCCAATCAGCCCCAGCATTTT. Its translation: CASSSQGALPNQPQHF. Full variable domain (remainder filled in from reference TRBV7-2 and TRBJ1-5): GAGVSQSPSNKVTEKGKDVELRCDPISGHTALYWYRQSLGQGLEFLIYFQGNSAPDKSGLPSDRFSAERTGGSVSTLTIQRTQQEDSAVYLCASSSQGALPNQPQHFGDGTRLSIL.

This chain uses TRBV29-1 with TRBJ2-3; 9 bases are a match to TRBD1. The CDR3 consists of 17 residues. V lost 5 bases to trimming and J lost 1 base; unmatched junction nucleotides: 13. Per the germline V gene, CDR1 is SQVTM and CDR2 is ANQGSEA. In DNA, the CDR3 is TGCAGCGTTATTCCCGGGACAGGGTACGTTGGCACAGATACGCAGTATTTT. As protein: CSVIPGTGYVGTDTQYF.

The chain links TRBV5-6 to TRBJ2-3; 9 positions agree with TRBD1. CDR1 is SGHDT, CDR2 YYEEEE, per germline. The CDR3 consists of 17 residues. The trim removed 4 bases at V and 2 bases at J, leaving 11 bases unmatched. CDR3 loop: CASSKNRGPRPTDTQYF. CDR3 nucleotide sequence: TGTGCCAGCAGCAAGAACAGGGGGCCCCGTCCCACAGATACGCAGTATTTT.

The rearrangement uses TRBV28 and TRBJ2-7; the D is unclear. The length of the CDR3 is 11 residues. Looked up from germline, CDR1 is MDHEN and CDR2 is SYDVKM. The germline V and J ends were trimmed by 2 bases and 3 bases, with 2 bases remaining between them. The CDR3 is CASSLNYEQYF. DNA of the CDR3: TGTGCCAGCAGTTTAAACTACGAGCAGTACTTC.

This chain links TRBV7-2 with TRBJ1-3; a possible D gene is TRBD1 (5 bases). Trimming cost V 0 bases and J 1 base, with 13 bases left between them. Per the germline V gene, CDR1 is SGHTA and CDR2 is FQGNSA. The CDR3 spans 17 residues. CDR3 sequence (DNA): TGTGCCAGCAGCTTAGCGCTACGGGGGGGATCTGGAAACACCATATATTTT. It codes for CASSLALRGGSGNTIYF.

V gene TRBV19 combines with J gene TRBJ1-4; TRBD1 agrees at 8 bases. V lost 9 bases, J lost 10 bases, and 10 bases stayed unmatched. The length of the CDR3 is 13 residues. Per germline, CDR1 LNHDA and CDR2 SQIVND (reference sequence). CDR3 loop: CASRGQDLGKLFF. The CDR3 DNA follows: TGTGCCAGCCGGGGACAGGACTTAGGAAAACTGTTTTTT.

The V gene is TRBV6-1, the J gene TRBJ1-2; D not resolved. CDR3 length equals 11 residues. The V and J ends lost 4 bases and 3 bases respectively, with 3 bases between them. Germline V gene data show CDR1 as MNHNS and CDR2 as SASEGT. Here the CDR3 reads CASSVHYGYTF. The CDR3 nucleotides are TGTGCCAGCAGTGTTCACTATGGCTACACCTTC.

The chain employs TRBV4-2 and TRBJ2-5; no definite D call. Germline V gene sequence: CDR1 LGHNA, CDR2 YNFKEQ. Trimming took 0 bases from V and 1 from J, leaving 6 bases between them. CDR3 size: 14 residues. The CDR3 DNA reads as TGTGCCAGCAGCCAAGAGCCGGTCCAAGAGACCCAGTACTTC. Translation gives CASSQEPVQETQYF.